The 8 T cell receptor beta chains below come from one sample, sequenced in a study of blood T cell repertoires in COVID-19. Here immunoSEQ multiplex PCR was the method, and the copy in TCRdb shows in-frame clones only, minus some. Here the sample spans about 140,000 clones, around three quarters being singletons. The specimen sequenced was peripheral blood. The receptors stem from a man in his fifties or sixties with acute or convalescent COVID-19.

This clone was counted a single time. This rearrangement joins TRBV6-5 to TRBJ1-5, with a weak D call TRBD1 (5 bases). The CDR3 contains 13 residues. Trimming stripped 8 bases from V and 3 bases from J, with 11 bases between. Germline V gene lookup returns CDR1 MNHEY and CDR2 SVGAGI. CDR3 in amino acids: CASQGSINQPQHF. In nucleotides, the CDR3 is TGTGCCAGCCAGGGTTCTATCAATCAGCCCCAGCATTTT.

This clone has a handful of counts. The J gene is TRBJ2-1, the V gene TRBV6-1; weak D call: TRBD1 (6 bases). The V end was cut by 3 bases, the J end by 6 bases, with 15 bases between. CDR1 is MNHNS and CDR2 is SASEGT in the germline V gene. This CDR3 has 15 residues. The CDR3 DNA sequence: TGTGCCAGCAGTGATGTGCGACAGGAAATCAATGAGCAGTTCTTC. Translation gives CASSDVRQEINEQFF.

This chain links TRBV5-1 with TRBJ2-5; 8 positions match TRBD1. The CDR3 consists of 14 residues. CDR1 and CDR2 (germline): SGHRS, YFSETQ. J was trimmed by 1 base and V by 3 bases; bases with no gene match: 2. CDR3 nucleotides: TGCGCCAGCAGCTCTGGACAGGGCCAAGAGACCCAGTACTTC. Its translation is CASSSGQGQETQYF.

This chain joins TRBV28 and TRBJ1-1; D unclear. Trimming took off 6 bases at V and 1 base at J, with 12 bases between the two ends. CDR1 is MDHEN, CDR2 SYDVKM, per germline. CDR3 length: 14 amino acids. The CDR3 loop is CASRQHAQNTEAFF. The CDR3 DNA follows: TGTGCCAGCAGACAACACGCTCAGAACACTGAAGCTTTCTTT.

This clone was picked up a small number of times. The CDR3 nucleotides read TGCGCCAGCAGTCAAATCGGGGCCGGGACAGCCACCGGGAAGCAGTACTTC. Translated: CASSQIGAGTATGKQYF. This chain joins TRBV5-1 and TRBJ2-7; 7 bases match TRBD1. V shed 5 bases and J 8 bases; nucleotides not matched to a gene: 22. Germline CDR1 reads SGHRS; CDR2 reads YFSETQ. CDR3 length equals 17 residues.

The chain joins TRBV9 to TRBJ2-2; D not resolved. The CDR3 totals 15 residues. Trimming pared 3 bases from V and 1 base from J, leaving 10 bases between. Germline CDR1 SGDLS, CDR2 YYNGEE. The CDR3 bases are TGTGCCAGCAGCGCCCGACTGCTGAACACCGGGGAGCTGTTTTTT. Its translation is CASSARLLNTGELFF.

V is TRBV7-2 and J is TRBJ2-2; 8 bases are a match to TRBD2. CDR1 SGHTA and CDR2 FQGNSA come from the germline V gene. The length of the CDR3 is 14 residues. Germline trimming cut 7 bases from V and 6 bases from J; bases unmatched to any gene: 7. The CDR3 reads CASNTDSGAGELFF. CDR3 DNA sequence: TGTGCCAGCAACACCGATAGCGGGGCCGGGGAGCTGTTTTTT.

The genes are TRBV11-2 and TRBJ2-1, with 7 bases fitting TRBD2. After removal of 5 bases from V and 3 bases from J, the junction contained 7 bases not matched to a gene. The germline gives CDR1 SGHAT, CDR2 FQNNGV. This CDR3 has 15 amino acids. The CDR3 loop is CASSARLAGYNEQFF. The CDR3 nucleotides are TGTGCCAGCAGCGCCCGACTAGCCGGCTACAATGAGCAGTTCTTC. The full variable domain, in which reference TRBV11-2 and TRBJ2-1 provide the parts outside the CDR3, is EAGVAQSPRYKIIEKRQSVAFWCNPISGHATLYWYQQILGQGPKLLIQFQNNGVVDDSQLPKDRFSAERLKGVDSTLKIQPAKLEDSAVYLCASSARLAGYNEQFFGPGTRLTVL.